The 18 T cell receptor beta chains below all came from one sample that was sequenced in a study of control samples from healthy donors and cancer patients. TCRdb's copy holds only in-frame clones and misses some; the assay was immunoSEQ multiplex PCR. The sample holds 55,000 to 90,000 clones, about 87% seen once. Sequenced: blood. These receptors were collected from a man between 50 and 59 years old in good health.

This chain connects TRBV7-2 to TRBJ1-2; D possibly corresponds to TRBD1 (5 bases). The germline CDR1 and CDR2 sequences are SGHTA and FQGNSA. The germline V and J ends were trimmed by 1 base and 3 bases, with 21 bases remaining between them. This CDR3 spans 18 amino acids. The CDR3 sequence: CASSLGGPPVGDHYGYTF. The CDR3 DNA is TGTGCCAGCAGCTTAGGGGGCCCACCTGTTGGGGACCACTATGGCTACACCTTC.

The chain uses TRBV7-2 and TRBJ2-7; D assignment may be TRBD1 or TRBD2 (5 bases each). Deletions cut 5 bases from V and 6 bases from J, with 20 bases between. The CDR3 extends over 15 amino acids. Germline-derived CDR1 and CDR2 are SGHTA and FQGNSA. The CDR3 reads CASSLIRTGPVEQYF. DNA for the CDR3: TGTGCCAGCAGCCTAATAAGGACGGGACCCGTCGAGCAGTACTTC. Full variable domain (missing parts from reference TRBV7-2 and TRBJ2-7): GAGVSQSPSNKVTEKGKDVELRCDPISGHTALYWYRQSLGQGLEFLIYFQGNSAPDKSGLPSDRFSAERTGGSVSTLTIQRTQQEDSAVYLCASSLIRTGPVEQYFGPGTRLTVT.

This clone occurred once. The chain carries TRBV5-6 and TRBJ2-7, with 7 positions matching TRBD2. The germline V gene encodes CDR1 SGHDT and CDR2 YYEEEE. This CDR3 spans 14 amino acids. After removal of 1 base from V and 2 bases from J, the junction contained 3 bases not matched to a gene. This chain's CDR3 is CASSLREGPYEQYF. For the CDR3, the DNA is TGTGCCAGCAGCTTGAGGGAGGGCCCCTACGAGCAGTACTTC.

The gene calls are TRBV5-1 and TRBJ2-3, with 7 bases aligning to TRBD2. Germline lookup yields CDR1 SGHRS and CDR2 YFSETQ. Trimming took 0 bases from V and 4 from J; bases not matched to a gene: 8. The CDR3 totals 16 residues. The CDR3 region has the DNA TGCGCCAGCAGCTTGGCCGCGGGAGTGAAGTCAGATACGCAGTATTTT. It codes for CASSLAAGVKSDTQYF.

The chain is built from TRBV5-1 and TRBJ2-3, with a weak D call TRBD1 (5 bases). The CDR3 contains 16 residues. CDR1 is SGHRS and CDR2 is YFSETQ in the germline V gene. Trimming pared 5 bases from V and 0 bases from J, leaving 16 bases between. This chain's CDR3 is CASRLTVNPSTDTQYF. In DNA form, the CDR3 reads TGCGCCAGCAGGTTGACAGTTAACCCTAGCACAGATACGCAGTATTTT.

V gene TRBV9 combines with J gene TRBJ2-7; D might be TRBD2 (6 bases). The V and J ends lost 3 bases and 6 bases respectively, with 16 bases between them. CDR3 length: 14 residues. Per the germline V gene, CDR1 is SGDLS and CDR2 is YYNGEE. This chain's CDR3 is CASSGGVGGREQYF. CDR3 nucleotide sequence: TGTGCCAGCAGCGGGGGGGTTGGGGGACGCGAGCAGTACTTC.

The gene calls are TRBV7-2 and TRBJ2-3, with a possible D match to TRBD2 (5 bases). The ends were cut back, 5 bases at V and 2 bases at J, with 11 bases in the middle. This CDR3 spans 14 amino acids. Germline V gene lookup returns CDR1 SGHTA and CDR2 FQGNSA. The CDR3 loop reads CASSQGSLTDTQYF. The CDR3 coding sequence is TGTGCCAGCAGCCAAGGGAGTCTCACAGATACGCAGTATTTT.

The chain employs TRBV10-1 and TRBJ2-3; TRBD2 aligns across 7 bases. This CDR3 is built from 15 residues. Germline CDR1 reads WNHNN; CDR2 reads SYGVQD (reference sequence). Trimming removed 0 bases from V and 8 bases from J; junction bases left unmatched: 8. The DNA of the CDR3 is TGCGCCAGCAGTGAGTCGGGAGGGTGGGCTGGTACGCAGTATTTT. It encodes CASSESGGWAGTQYF.

The chain recombines TRBV3-1 (or the pseudogene TRBV3-2) with TRBJ1-1, with D possibly matching TRBD1 (6 bases). CDR1 LGHDT and CDR2 YNNKEL come from the germline V gene (reference sequence). With 0 bases removed from V and 4 bases from J, the gap between germline ends came to 12 bases. There are 15 residues in the CDR3. CDR3 nucleotide sequence: TGTGCCAGCAGCCAAGAGGGGGAGGGGGTCACTGAAGCTTTCTTT. Translated, it gives CASSQEGEGVTEAFF.

The chain uses TRBV5-1 and TRBJ2-5; D call uncertain. The CDR3 is 13 residues long. V gave up 0 bases and J gave up 3 bases, with 6 bases separating them. Germline V gene sequence: CDR1 SGHRS, CDR2 YFSETQ. CDR3 sequence reads: CASSLEREETQYF. CDR3 sequence (DNA): TGCGCCAGCAGCTTGGAAAGGGAAGAGACCCAGTACTTC.

The gene calls are TRBV5-4 and TRBJ2-2, with 14 bases fitting TRBD2. The V gene's germline CDR1 is SGHNT and CDR2 YYREEE (reference sequence). The CDR3 is 15 residues long. V shed 4 bases and J 6 bases; nucleotides not matched to a gene: 2. CDR3 in DNA: TGTGCCAGCAGCAGGGGACTAGCGGGGGCCGGGGAGCTGTTTTTT. This gives the protein CASSRGLAGAGELFF.

This clone was observed a few times. This chain uses TRBV28 with TRBJ2-7, with 8 bases that match TRBD2. This CDR3 has 14 amino acids. The V gene's germline CDR1 is MDHEN and CDR2 SYDVKM. The V and J ends lost 8 bases and 4 bases, in that order; junction bases with no gene match: 10. CDR3 sequence: CASLRSTSVYEQYF. CDR3 bases: TGTGCCAGCCTGAGATCGACTAGCGTGTACGAGCAGTACTTC.

There are a few counts of this clone. The chain joins TRBV7-9 to TRBJ2-1, with 8 bases aligning to TRBD2. Germline loops: CDR1 SEHNR, CDR2 FQNEAQ (reference sequence). Trimming removed 2 bases from V and 4 bases from J; junction bases left unmatched: 10. The CDR3 totals 17 residues. The DNA for the CDR3 is TGTGCCAGCAGCTTAAAACGATTAGCGGGATTGTACAATGAGCAGTTCTTC. It specifies CASSLKRLAGLYNEQFF.

This chain uses TRBV3-1 (or the pseudogene TRBV3-2) with TRBJ2-7; D is possibly TRBD1 (5 bases). Trimming took 7 bases from V and 0 from J, leaving 13 bases between them. Germline lookup yields CDR1 LGHDT and CDR2 YNNKEL (reference sequence). The CDR3 has 14 amino acids. The CDR3 sequence: CASTQGRVSYEQYF. Written as DNA, the CDR3 is TGTGCCAGCACGCAGGGTAGGGTCTCCTACGAGCAGTACTTC.

This chain connects TRBV7-3 to TRBJ2-4, with 7 bases fitting TRBD1. The germline gives CDR1 SGHTA, CDR2 FQGTGA. This CDR3 is built from 15 residues. Trimming took 2 bases from V and 1 from J; bases not matched to a gene: 2. CDR3 protein: CASSLDRVAKNIQYF. CDR3 DNA sequence: TGTGCCAGCAGCTTAGACAGGGTGGCCAAAAACATTCAGTACTTC.

This chain uses TRBV25-1 with TRBJ2-5; D is undetermined. Trimming removed 0 bases at V and 4 bases at J, with 9 bases between. CDR1 MGHDK and CDR2 SYGVNS come from the germline V gene. The length of the CDR3 is 14 residues. CDR3 region: CASSEYVAVETQYF. The DNA of the CDR3 is TGTGCCAGCAGTGAATATGTGGCCGTAGAGACCCAGTACTTC.

This clone has only one observation. The rearrangement joins TRBV2 to TRBJ1-1, with D tentatively TRBD1 (5 bases). CDR3 length: 14 amino acids. Germline-derived CDR1 and CDR2 are SNHLY and FYNNEI. Trimming pared 4 bases from V and 7 bases from J, leaving 16 bases between. CDR3 sequence reads: CASSVMTTRGEAFF. CDR3 DNA: TGTGCCAGCAGTGTGATGACAACGAGGGGTGAAGCTTTCTTT.

V gene TRBV27 combines with J gene TRBJ1-6; D is possibly TRBD1 (6 bases). This CDR3 is 16 amino acids long. Between the trimmed V and J ends, which lost 4 bases and 6 bases, there was a span of 16 bases. Germline assignment: CDR1 MNHEY and CDR2 SMNVEV (reference sequence). The chain's CDR3 is CASSSYSRGSNSPLHF. The CDR3 coding sequence is TGTGCCAGCAGTTCATACTCCAGGGGTAGTAATTCACCCCTCCACTTT.